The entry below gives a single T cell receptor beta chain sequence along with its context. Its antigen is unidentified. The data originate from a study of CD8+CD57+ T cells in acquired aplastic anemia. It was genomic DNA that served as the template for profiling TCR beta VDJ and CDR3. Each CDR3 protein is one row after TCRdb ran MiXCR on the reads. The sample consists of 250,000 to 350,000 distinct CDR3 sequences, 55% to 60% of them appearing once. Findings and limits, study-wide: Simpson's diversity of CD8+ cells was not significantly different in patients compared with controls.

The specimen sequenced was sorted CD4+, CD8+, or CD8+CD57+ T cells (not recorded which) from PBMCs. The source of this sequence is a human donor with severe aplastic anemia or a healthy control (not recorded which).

The CDR3 reads CASSDTASHQPQHF. CDR3 bases: TGCGCCAGCAGTGATACTGCCTCTCATCAGCCCCAGCATTTT. The chain uses TRBV10-1 and TRBJ1-5, with unresolved D. Trimming removed 3 bases at V and 5 bases at J, with 11 bases between. Germline values: CDR1 WNHNN, CDR2 SYGVQD (reference sequence). This CDR3 is 14 amino acids long.